This T cell receptor beta chain was sequenced for a study of CD8 T cells in Susac syndrome. The RNA, roughly 0.45 to 1 ug, was put through reverse transcription using random hexamers. In TCRdb, the immunoSEQ multiplex PCR reads were re-called with MiXCR into one record per CDR3 protein. In the table there are about 300,000 distinct CDR3 sequences, almost 85% of which are singletons. FACS enriched CD8+ TEMRA cells, while bulk CD8+ and CD4+ were negatively isolated. Sequencing was performed on CD8+ T cells from PBMCs. This TCR was recovered from a human donor with multiple sclerosis.

This CDR3 is CASSLDPPTSVNNEQFF. DNA of the CDR3: TGTGCCAGCAGCTTAGACCCTCCCACTAGCGTTAATAATGAGCAGTTCTTC. The rearrangement links TRBV7-2 to TRBJ2-1; 7 bases line up with TRBD2. V lost 1 base to trimming and J lost 7 bases; unmatched junction nucleotides: 13. Germline V lookup: CDR1 SGHTA, CDR2 FQGNSA. The CDR3 is 17 amino acids.